This entry concerns a single T cell receptor (beta chain). Its antigen remains unidentified. TCR sequencing used cDNA made by reverse transcription of extracted RNA. Profiled with immunoSEQ multiplex PCR; TCRdb holds only in-frame clones, not every one. This sample has more than 95,000 clones; approximately 59% occur once, and the top ten carry under 35%. Germline values: CDR1 MGHRA, CDR2 YSYEKL. Between the trimmed V and J ends, which lost 2 bases and 3 bases, there was a span of 8 bases. The CDR3 runs 15 residues. The data are from a study of CD8+ T cells in alopecia areata. Whole-study context: For the treated group, dosing was oral tofacitinib at 5 to 10 mg twice daily. A 6-month off-drug phase came after tofacitinib, which had lasted 6 to 18 months.

Findings of the study overall: Especially in alopecia totalis/universalis, lesional scalp showed greater clonality than normal scalp did.

Indicated treatment: oral pan-JAK inhibitor, 5-10 mg twice daily. The TCR originated in a human donor with alopecia areata. The rearrangement joins TRBV4-1 to TRBJ1-6; D ambiguous. The specimen comprised CD8+ T cells sorted from blood, sampled at week 4, from a patient treated with tofacitinib. CDR3 loop: CASSQLSVYNSPLHF. The CDR3 DNA reads as TGCGCCAGCAGCCAATTATCAGTCTATAATTCACCCCTCCACTTT.